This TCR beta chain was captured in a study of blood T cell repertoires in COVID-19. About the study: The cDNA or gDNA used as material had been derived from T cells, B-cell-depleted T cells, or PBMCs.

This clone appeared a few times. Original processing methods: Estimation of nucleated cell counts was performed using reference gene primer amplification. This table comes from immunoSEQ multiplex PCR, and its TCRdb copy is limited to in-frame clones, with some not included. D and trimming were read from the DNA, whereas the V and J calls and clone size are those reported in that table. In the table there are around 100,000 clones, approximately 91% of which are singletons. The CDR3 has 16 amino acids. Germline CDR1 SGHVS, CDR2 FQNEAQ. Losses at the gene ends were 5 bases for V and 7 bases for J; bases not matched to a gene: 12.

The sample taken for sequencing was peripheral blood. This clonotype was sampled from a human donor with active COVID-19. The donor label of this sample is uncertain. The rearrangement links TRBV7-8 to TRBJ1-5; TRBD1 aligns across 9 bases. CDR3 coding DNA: TGTGCCAGCAGCCCCTCGGACAGGGGCAGGGGGCAGCCCCAGCATTTT. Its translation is CASSPSDRGRGQPQHF.